This is a list of T cell receptor beta chains from one sample in a study of human T cells and chemical hapten exposure. TCRdb fed the RACE reads into MiXCR, producing one record per CDR3 protein. There are about 84,000 distinct CDR3 sequences in the sample; under 14% occur only once, and around 3.6% lies in the top ten. The input for sequencing was whole blood, taken in connection with sensitization to the hapten diphenylcyclopropenone (DPC). These receptors were taken from a woman aged 45-65 years with alopecia areata. Some clones in this sample may be carry-over from other donors' samples. The CDR3 runs from the conserved cysteine through the conserved F or W. The D gene is left open where the match is weak. Clone size is not always given. Where it is, it says once, few, many or a class for expanded clones.

CDR3 DNA | CDR3 protein | V gene | clone size | D gene | J gene
TGTGCCAGCAGGCAGGATGGAAGGGGGGACTACGAGCAGTACTTC | CASRQDGRGDYEQYF | TRBV28 | many | NA | TRBJ2-7
TGTGCCAGCAGTTATGACCGGGAGGGGAAGCAGTTCTTC | CASSYDREGKQFF | TRBV6-2/TRBV6-3 | few | TRBD2 | TRBJ2-1
TGCGCCAGCTTTGGCGGGGATACGCAGTATTTT | CASFGGDTQYF | TRBV5-1 | many | NA | TRBJ2-3
TGTGCCAGCAGTCTCATAGCGGGATATGGCTACACCTTC | CASSLIAGYGYTF | TRBV12-3/TRBV12-4 | many | NA | TRBJ1-2
TGCAGTGCTCCCCCGCTAGCGGAGTCCGCCTACGAGCAGTACTTC | CSAPPLAESAYEQYF | TRBV20-1 | few | TRBD2 | TRBJ2-7
TGTGCCAGCAGCGTCCGGATGGACCAAGAGACCCAGTACTTC | CASSVRMDQETQYF | TRBV9 | NA | NA | TRBJ2-5
TGCAGTGCCCTGACTTATGGACTAGCGGGAGGAGGCGAGCAGTTCTTC | CSALTYGLAGGGEQFF | TRBV20-1 | NA | TRBD2 | TRBJ2-1
TGTGCCACCGAGGAGATAGCGGGAGGGGCCTACAATGAGCAGTTCTTC | CATEEIAGGAYNEQFF | TRBV24-1 | many | TRBD2 | TRBJ2-1
TGTGCCAGCAGTTTTGACCGGGACACAAGCTCCTATAATTCACCCCTCCACTTT | CASSFDRDTSSYNSPLHF | TRBV6-2/TRBV6-3 | many | NA | TRBJ1-6
TGTGCCAGCAGTGCGCCGCCTGCCACAGATACGCAGTATTTT | CASSAPPATDTQYF | TRBV11-1 | many | NA | TRBJ2-3
TGTGCCAGCTCACCCTTACAGGATTATGGCTACACCTTC | CASSPLQDYGYTF | TRBV18 | NA | NA | TRBJ1-2
TGTGCCAGTAGCTGGGGGAGGGACAATGAGCAGTTCTTC | CASSWGRDNEQFF | TRBV19 | many | TRBD2 | TRBJ2-1
TGCGCCAGCAGCCAAGACTCCACGGGCTTCTCCTACGAGCAGTACTTC | CASSQDSTGFSYEQYF | TRBV4-1 | few | NA | TRBJ2-7
TGTGCCAGCAGCTTAACACCGGACAGGCGCAACACTGAAGCTTTCTTT | CASSLTPDRRNTEAFF | TRBV5-5 | NA | TRBD1 | TRBJ1-1
TGTGCCAGCAGGCCTTACAGGGGATTGGACACTGAAGCTTTCTTT | CASRPYRGLDTEAFF | TRBV27 | NA | TRBD1 | TRBJ1-1
TGCGCCAGCAGCCTCGGCCAGGTTAACTATGGCTACACCTTC | CASSLGQVNYGYTF | TRBV5-1 | many | NA | TRBJ1-2
TGCAGTGCTAGAGATCCAGACGAGGGGTGGAATGAAAAACTGTTTTTT | CSARDPDEGWNEKLFF | TRBV20-1 | NA | NA | TRBJ1-4
TGCAGTGCTAGAGATGCGGGGGACGCATTGTTCTCCTACGAGCAGTACTTC | CSARDAGDALFSYEQYF | TRBV20-1 | few | TRBD2 | TRBJ2-7
TGTGCCAGCAGCTTACCCCCTCGGGGCCTTTACAATGAGCAGTTCTTC | CASSLPPRGLYNEQFF | TRBV7-2 | NA | NA | TRBJ2-1
TGTGCCAGCAGCCCAAAGCGAAGGGGCAGCTCTGGGGCCAACGTCCTGACTTTC | CASSPKRRGSSGANVLTF | TRBV3-1 | few | NA | TRBJ2-6
TGTGCCAGCAGTTTTGGTTCACCCCTCCACTTT | CASSFGSPLHF | TRBV12-3/TRBV12-4 | many | NA | TRBJ1-6
TGTGCCAGCGATCACGGGGTATATAGCAATCAGCCCCAGCATTTT | CASDHGVYSNQPQHF | TRBV6-6 | many | NA | TRBJ1-5
TGTGCCAGCAAAACAGGGCTCAATCAGCCCCAGCATTTT | CASKTGLNQPQHF | TRBV12-3/TRBV12-4 | many | NA | TRBJ1-5